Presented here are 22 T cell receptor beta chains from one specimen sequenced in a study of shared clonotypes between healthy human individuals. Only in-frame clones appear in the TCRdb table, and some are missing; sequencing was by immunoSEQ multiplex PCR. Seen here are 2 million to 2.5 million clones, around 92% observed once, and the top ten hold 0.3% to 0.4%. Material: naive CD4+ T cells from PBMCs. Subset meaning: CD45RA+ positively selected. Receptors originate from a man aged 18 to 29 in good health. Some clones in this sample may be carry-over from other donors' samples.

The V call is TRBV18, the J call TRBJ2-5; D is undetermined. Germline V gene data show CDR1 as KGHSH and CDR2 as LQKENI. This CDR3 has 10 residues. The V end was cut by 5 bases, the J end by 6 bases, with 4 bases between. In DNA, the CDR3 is TGTGCCAGCTCAGAAAAGACCCAGTACTTC. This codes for CASSEKTQYF.

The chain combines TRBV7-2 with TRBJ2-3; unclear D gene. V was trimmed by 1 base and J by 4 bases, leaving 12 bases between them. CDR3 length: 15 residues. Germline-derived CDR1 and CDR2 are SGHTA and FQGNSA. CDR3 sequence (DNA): TGTGCCAGCAGCTTAGAAGGGCTAGATTCAGATACGCAGTATTTT. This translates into CASSLEGLDSDTQYF.

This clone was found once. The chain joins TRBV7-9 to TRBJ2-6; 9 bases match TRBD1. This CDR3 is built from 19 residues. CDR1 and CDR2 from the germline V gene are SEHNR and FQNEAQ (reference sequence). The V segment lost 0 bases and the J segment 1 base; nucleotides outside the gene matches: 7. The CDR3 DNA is TGTGCCAGCAGCTTAGCCTGGACAGGGGAAGTGTCTGGGGCCAACGTCCTGACTTTC. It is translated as CASSLAWTGEVSGANVLTF.

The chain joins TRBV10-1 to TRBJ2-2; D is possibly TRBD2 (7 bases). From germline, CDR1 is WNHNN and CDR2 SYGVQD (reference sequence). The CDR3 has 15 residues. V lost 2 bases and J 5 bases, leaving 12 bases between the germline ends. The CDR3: CASSEGGAWTGELFF. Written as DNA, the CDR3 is TGCGCCAGCAGTGAGGGGGGGGCCTGGACCGGGGAGCTGTTTTTT.

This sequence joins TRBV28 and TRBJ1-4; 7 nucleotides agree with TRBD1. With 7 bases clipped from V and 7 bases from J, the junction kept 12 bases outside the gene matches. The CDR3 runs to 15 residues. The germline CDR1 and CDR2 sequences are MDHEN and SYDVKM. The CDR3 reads CASINLGQGGEKLFF. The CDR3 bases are TGTGCCAGCATCAACCTGGGGCAGGGGGGTGAAAAACTGTTTTTT.

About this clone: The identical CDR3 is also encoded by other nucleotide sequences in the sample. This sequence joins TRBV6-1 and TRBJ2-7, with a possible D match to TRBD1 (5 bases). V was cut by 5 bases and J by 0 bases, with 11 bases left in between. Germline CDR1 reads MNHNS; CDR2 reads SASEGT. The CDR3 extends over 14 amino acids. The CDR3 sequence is CASSFTGSSYEQYF. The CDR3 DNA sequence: TGTGCCAGCAGTTTTACAGGTAGCTCCTACGAGCAGTACTTC.

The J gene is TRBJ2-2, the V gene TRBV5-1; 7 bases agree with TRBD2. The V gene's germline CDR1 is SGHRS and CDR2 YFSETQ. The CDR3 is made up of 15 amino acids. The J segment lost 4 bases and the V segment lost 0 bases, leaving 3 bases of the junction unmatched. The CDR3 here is CASSLVGGPTGELFF. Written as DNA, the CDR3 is TGCGCCAGCAGCTTGGTGGGAGGGCCCACCGGGGAGCTGTTTTTT.

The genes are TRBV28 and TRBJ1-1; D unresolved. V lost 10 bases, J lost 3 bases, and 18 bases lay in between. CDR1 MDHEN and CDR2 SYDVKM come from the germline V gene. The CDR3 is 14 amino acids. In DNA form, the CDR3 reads TGTGCCACAAGCAGCCCAAGCTGGGACACTGAAGCTTTCTTT. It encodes CATSSPSWDTEAFF.

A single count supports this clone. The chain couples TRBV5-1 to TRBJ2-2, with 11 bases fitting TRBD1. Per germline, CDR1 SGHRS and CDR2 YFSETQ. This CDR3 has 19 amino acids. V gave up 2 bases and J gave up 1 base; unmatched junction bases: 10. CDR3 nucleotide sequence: TGCGCCAGCAGCTTCCTTGGACAGGGGGCTAGGGTGAACACCGGGGAGCTGTTTTTT. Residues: CASSFLGQGARVNTGELFF.

The CDR3 DNA sequence: TGTGCCAGCAGCCCGGATAAGGCCTCCTACGAGCAGTACTTC. Protein: CASSPDKASYEQYF. This chain links TRBV7-9 with TRBJ2-7, with D unclear. The CDR3 length is 14 residues. V lost 5 bases, J lost 0 bases, and 11 bases lay in between. CDR1 SEHNR and CDR2 FQNEAQ come from the germline V gene (reference sequence).

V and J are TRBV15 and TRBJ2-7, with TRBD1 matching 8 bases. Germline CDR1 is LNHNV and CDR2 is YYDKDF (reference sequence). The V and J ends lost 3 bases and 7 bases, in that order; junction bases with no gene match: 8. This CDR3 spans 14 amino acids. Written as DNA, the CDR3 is TGTGCCACCAGCAGTCCTGGACAGGGCAGGGAGCAGTACTTC. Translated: CATSSPGQGREQYF.

CDR3 amino acids: CASSQESVYTF. The DNA of the CDR3 is TGCGCCAGCAGCCAAGAGAGCGTGTACACCTTC. The chain couples TRBV4-3 to TRBJ1-2, with D unresolved. This CDR3 is 11 amino acids long. V was shortened by 0 bases and J by 11 bases, with 7 bases between the two germline ends. CDR1 LGHNA and CDR2 YSLEER come from the germline V gene.

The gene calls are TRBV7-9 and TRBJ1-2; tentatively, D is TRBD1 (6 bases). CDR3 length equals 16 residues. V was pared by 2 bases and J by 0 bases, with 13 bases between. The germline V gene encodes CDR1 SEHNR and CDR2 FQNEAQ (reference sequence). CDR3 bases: TGTGCCAGCAGCTTATCGGGGGACAAAGCTAACTATGGCTACACCTTC. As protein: CASSLSGDKANYGYTF. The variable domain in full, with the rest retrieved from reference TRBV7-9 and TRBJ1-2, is DTGVSQNPRHKITKRGQNVTFRCDPISEHNRLYWYRQTLGQGPEFLTYFQNEAQLEKSRLLSDRFSAERPKGSFSTLEIQRTEQGDSAMYLCASSLSGDKANYGYTFGSGTRLTVV.

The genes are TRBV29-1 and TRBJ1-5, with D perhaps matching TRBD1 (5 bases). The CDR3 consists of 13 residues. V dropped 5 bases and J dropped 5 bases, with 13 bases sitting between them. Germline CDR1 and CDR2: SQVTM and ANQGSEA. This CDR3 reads CSVLVGVDQPQHF. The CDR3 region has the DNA TGCAGCGTTTTGGTGGGGGTTGATCAGCCCCAGCATTTT.

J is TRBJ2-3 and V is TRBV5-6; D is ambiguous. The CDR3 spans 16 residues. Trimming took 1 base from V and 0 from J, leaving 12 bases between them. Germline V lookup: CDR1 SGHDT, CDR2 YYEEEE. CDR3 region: CASSLMAKSSTDTQYF. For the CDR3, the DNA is TGTGCCAGCAGCTTGATGGCAAAGTCTAGCACAGATACGCAGTATTTT. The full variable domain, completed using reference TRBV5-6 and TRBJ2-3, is DAGVTQSPTHLIKTRGQQVTLRCSPKSGHDTVSWYQQALGQGPQFIFQYYEEEERQRGNFPDRFSGHQFPNYSSELNVNALLLGDSALYLCASSLMAKSSTDTQYFGPGTRLTVL.

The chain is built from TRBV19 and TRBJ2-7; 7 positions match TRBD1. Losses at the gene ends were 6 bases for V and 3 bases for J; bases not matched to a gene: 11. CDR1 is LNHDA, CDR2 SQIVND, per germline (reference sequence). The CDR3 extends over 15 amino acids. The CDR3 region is CASSVTGAPGYEQYF. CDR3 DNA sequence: TGTGCCAGTAGCGTCACAGGGGCCCCAGGCTACGAGCAGTACTTC.

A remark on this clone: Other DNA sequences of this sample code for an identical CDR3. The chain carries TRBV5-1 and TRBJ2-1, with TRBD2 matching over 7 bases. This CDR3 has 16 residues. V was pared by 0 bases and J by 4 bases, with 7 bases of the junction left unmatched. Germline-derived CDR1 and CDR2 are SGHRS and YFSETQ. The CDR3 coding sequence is TGCGCCAGCAGCTTGGGAGGCGGGAGTTCGTACAATGAGCAGTTCTTC. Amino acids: CASSLGGGSSYNEQFF. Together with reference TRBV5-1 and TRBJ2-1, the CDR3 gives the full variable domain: KAGVTQTPRYLIKTRGQQVTLSCSPISGHRSVSWYQQTPGQGLQFLFEYFSETQRNKGNFPGRFSGRQFSNSRSEMNVSTLELGDSALYLCASSLGGGSSYNEQFFGPGTRLTVL.

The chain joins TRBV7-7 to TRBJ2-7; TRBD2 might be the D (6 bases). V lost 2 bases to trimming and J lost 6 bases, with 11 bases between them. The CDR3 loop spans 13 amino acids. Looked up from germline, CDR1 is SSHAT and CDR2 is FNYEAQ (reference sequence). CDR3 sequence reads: CASSLTTAGEQYF. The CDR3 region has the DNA TGTGCCAGCAGCTTAACGACAGCGGGCGAGCAGTACTTC.

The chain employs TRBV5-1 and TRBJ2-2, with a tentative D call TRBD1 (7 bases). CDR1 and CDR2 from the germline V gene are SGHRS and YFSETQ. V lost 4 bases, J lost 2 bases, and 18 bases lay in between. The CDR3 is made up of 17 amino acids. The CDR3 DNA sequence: TGCGCCAGCAGCCAACGCCCAGGAGGGGGCAACACCGGGGAGCTGTTTTTT. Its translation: CASSQRPGGGNTGELFF. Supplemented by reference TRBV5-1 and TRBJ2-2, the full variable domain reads KAGVTQTPRYLIKTRGQQVTLSCSPISGHRSVSWYQQTPGQGLQFLFEYFSETQRNKGNFPGRFSGRQFSNSRSEMNVSTLELGDSALYLCASSQRPGGGNTGELFFGEGSRLTVL.

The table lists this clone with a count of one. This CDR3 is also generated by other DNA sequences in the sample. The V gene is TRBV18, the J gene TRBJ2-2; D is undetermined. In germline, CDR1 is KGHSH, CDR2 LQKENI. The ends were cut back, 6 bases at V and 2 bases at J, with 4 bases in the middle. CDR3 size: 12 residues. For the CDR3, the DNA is TGTGCCAGCTCCCCAAACACCGGGGAGCTGTTTTTT. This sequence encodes CASSPNTGELFF.

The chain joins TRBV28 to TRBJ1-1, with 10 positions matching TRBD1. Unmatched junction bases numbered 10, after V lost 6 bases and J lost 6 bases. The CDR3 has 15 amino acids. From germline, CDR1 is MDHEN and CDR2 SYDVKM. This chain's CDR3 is CASSGTGDRVAEAFF. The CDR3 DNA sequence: TGTGCCAGCAGCGGGACAGGGGACCGTGTCGCTGAAGCTTTCTTT.

The chain's CDR3 is CASSPNRAGGYTF. The CDR3 DNA is TGTGCCAGCAGCCCCAATAGGGCCGGCGGCTACACCTTC. This sequence joins TRBV6-5 and TRBJ1-2, with D hard to call. Trimming took off 6 bases at V and 8 bases at J, with 16 bases between the two ends. Per the germline V gene, CDR1 is MNHEY and CDR2 is SVGAGI. The CDR3 runs 13 residues.